The present TCR beta chain was sequenced within a study of beta chain features in type 1 diabetes. Looking at the study overall: Healthy donors and patients had similar age, gender and cell yields.

With respect to this clone: What it recognizes is unknown.

Whole-study findings and limits: Unsettled here was the matter of whether HLA type influences TCRB rearrangement. There were fewer insertions and more deletions at the VDJ junctions of type 1 diabetes patients. There was a moderate but significant shortening of TCRB CDR3s in all four CD4+ subsets of Type 1 diabetes patients.

V was pared by 4 bases and J by 5 bases, with 20 bases between. The CDR3 extends over 16 amino acids. Looked up from germline, CDR1 is SGHAT and CDR2 is FQNNGV. Markers CD45RO/CCR7/CD25/CD127/CD95/CD27 served to sort CD4+ naive, central memory, regulatory and stem cell-like memory cells. TCRB transcripts that were expressed got sequenced, as all of the isolated RNA had been reverse transcribed. Method: immunoSEQ multiplex PCR; TCRdb's copy keeps in-frame clones and lacks some. This sample yields roughly 150,000 clones, of which approximately 62% are seen a single time; about 0.091% belongs to the top ten.

The chain couples TRBV11-2 to TRBJ2-5, with D unresolved. Sequenced input: naive CD4+ T cells from blood. The TCR originated in a man aged 25-45 years with type 1 diabetes. The CDR3, as DNA: TGTGCCAGCAGCTCGCGACGCTCTGGTCTAACGGAGACCCAGTACTTC. It encodes CASSSRRSGLTETQYF. Complete variable domain (other parts from reference TRBV11-2 and TRBJ2-5): EAGVAQSPRYKIIEKRQSVAFWCNPISGHATLYWYQQILGQGPKLLIQFQNNGVVDDSQLPKDRFSAERLKGVDSTLKIQPAKLEDSAVYLCASSSRRSGLTETQYFGPGTRLLVL.